Listed here are 20 T cell receptor beta chains from one sample, sequenced in a study of cytomegalovirus exposure and HLA in healthy donors. The PCR used 60 Vbeta and 13 Jbeta primers. Repertoires were generated with immunoSEQ multiplex PCR, while TCRdb's copy carries only in-frame clones and drops some. The profile shows 150,000 or so clones, roughly 84% of them singletons. Sequencing input: PBMCs. These receptors all stem from a boy aged 2-9 years in good health and CMV-seronegative.

The chain is built from TRBV29-1 and TRBJ1-1, with 10 positions matching TRBD1. CDR1 and CDR2 (germline): SQVTM, ANQGSEA. The CDR3 is made up of 12 amino acids. V lost 7 bases, J lost 4 bases, and 3 bases stayed unmatched. CDR3 bases: TGCAGCGGGAGACAGGGGGCCACTGAAGCTTTCTTT. Protein: CSGRQGATEAFF.

This clone was counted a few times. The rearrangement joins TRBV4-1 to TRBJ2-1, with 7 nucleotides matching TRBD2. Germline trimming cut 0 bases from V and 0 bases from J; bases unmatched to any gene: 17. Germline assignment: CDR1 MGHRA and CDR2 YSYEKL. This CDR3 spans 21 amino acids. The CDR3 DNA reads TGCGCCAGCAGCCAAGATCGAGCTCCGGGATTTCGCGGGAGCTCCTACAATGAGCAGTTCTTC. This codes for CASSQDRAPGFRGSSYNEQFF.

This clone was observed a handful of times. The chain is built from TRBV11-3 and TRBJ1-1, with D maybe TRBD1 (5 bases). V lost 3 bases and J 1 base, leaving 6 bases between the germline ends. The CDR3 runs 13 residues. CDR1 and CDR2 (germline): SGHNT, YENEEA. Here the CDR3 reads CASSLDTNTEAFF. Written as DNA, the CDR3 is TGTGCCAGCAGCTTGGACACGAACACTGAAGCTTTCTTT.

A word on this clone: Other DNA sequences within the sample encode an identical CDR3. J is TRBJ2-3 and V is TRBV6-6; possible D gene TRBD1, 6 bases. Trimming removed 2 bases at V and 5 bases at J, with 11 bases between. This CDR3 spans 14 amino acids. CDR1 and CDR2 from the germline V gene are MNHNY and SVGAGI (reference sequence). In nucleotides, the CDR3 is TGTGCCAGCAGTTACGGGCAAGGGGGAGATACGCAGTATTTT. Its translation is CASSYGQGGDTQYF.

The chain joins TRBV7-9 to TRBJ2-7; 10 nucleotides agree with TRBD2. Looked up from germline, CDR1 is SEHNR and CDR2 is FQNEAQ (reference sequence). V was pared by 1 base and J by 1 base, with 10 bases of the junction left unmatched. The CDR3 loop spans 18 amino acids. CDR3 amino acids: CASSLVGASGSGSYEQYF. The DNA for the CDR3 is TGTGCCAGCAGCTTAGTTGGGGCTAGCGGGAGTGGGTCCTACGAGCAGTACTTC.

The V and J genes are TRBV11-2 and TRBJ2-7, with TRBD1 as a possible D gene (6 bases). V was cut by 3 bases and J by 0 bases, with 12 bases left in between. CDR1 is SGHAT and CDR2 is FQNNGV in the germline V gene. The CDR3 sequence is 15 residues long. CDR3 sequence reads: CASSLNRVSSYEQYF. The DNA of the CDR3 is TGTGCCAGCAGCTTGAACAGGGTAAGCTCCTACGAGCAGTACTTC.

The V and J genes are TRBV19 and TRBJ2-7, with 9 bases lining up with TRBD1. The CDR3 has 12 amino acids. The V and J ends lost 10 bases and 0 bases, in that order; junction bases with no gene match: 1. Germline values: CDR1 LNHDA, CDR2 SQIVND (reference sequence). DNA for the CDR3: TGTGCCAAGACAGGGGGCTCCTACGAGCAGTACTTC. Translated: CAKTGGSYEQYF.

The CDR3 region is CASSYGGAGNYGYTF. CDR3 DNA sequence: TGTGCCAGCAGTTACGGTGGGGCAGGGAACTATGGCTACACCTTC. This chain joins TRBV6-6 and TRBJ1-2, with D tentatively TRBD1 (5 bases). The CDR3 has 15 residues. Germline V gives CDR1 MNHNY, CDR2 SVGAGI (reference sequence). The V gene lost 2 bases and the J gene lost 2 bases, with 12 bases spanning the gap.

The CDR3 coding sequence is TGTGCCAGCAGCCAAGATGGGACTAGCGGGAGTTGGGGCACAGATACGCAGTATTTT. As protein: CASSQDGTSGSWGTDTQYF. The gene calls are TRBV4-2 and TRBJ2-3; 14 bases agree with TRBD2. Losses at the gene ends were 0 bases for V and 1 base for J; bases not matched to a gene: 6. The CDR3 covers 19 residues. Germline lookup yields CDR1 LGHNA and CDR2 YNFKEQ.

V gene TRBV6-5 combines with J gene TRBJ2-2; 7 bases are a match to TRBD2. Germline assignment: CDR1 MNHEY and CDR2 SVGAGI. Germline trimming cut 0 bases from V and 3 bases from J; bases unmatched to any gene: 1. The CDR3 totals 15 residues. CDR3 in amino acids: CASSYSGGDTGELFF. CDR3 in DNA: TGTGCCAGCAGTTACTCGGGGGGGGACACCGGGGAGCTGTTTTTT.

The chain combines TRBV5-1 with TRBJ2-7, with D possibly TRBD2 on 6 matching bases. CDR1 SGHRS and CDR2 YFSETQ come from the germline V gene. The CDR3 is made up of 14 amino acids. V was shortened by 3 bases and J by 7 bases, with 17 bases between the two germline ends. The CDR3 DNA follows: TGCGCCAGCAGCTGGGGGGAACGGCCCCGGGAGCAGTACTTC. It translates to CASSWGERPREQYF.

The chain carries TRBV5-1 and TRBJ2-6, with 13 bases lining up with TRBD2. Germline CDR1 SGHRS, CDR2 YFSETQ. CDR3 length: 19 amino acids. V was pared by 4 bases and J by 1 base, with 8 bases of the junction left unmatched. The CDR3 region has the DNA TGCGCCAGCAGCCTCCGGACTAGCGGGAGAGTTTCTGGGGCCAACGTCCTGACTTTC. Encoded protein: CASSLRTSGRVSGANVLTF.

This sequence joins TRBV15 and TRBJ1-2; perhaps TRBD1 as D (6 bases). This CDR3 contains 15 residues. V lost 0 bases and J 1 base, leaving 9 bases between the germline ends. Germline V gene data show CDR1 as LNHNV and CDR2 as YYDKDF (reference sequence). DNA for the CDR3: TGTGCCACCAGCAGAGATACAGGGAATAACTATGGCTACACCTTC. Its translation is CATSRDTGNNYGYTF.

The V gene is TRBV19, the J gene TRBJ2-7, with 8 bases matching TRBD2. V lost 5 bases, J lost 0 bases, and 3 bases stayed unmatched. The CDR3 contains 14 residues. Germline-derived CDR1 and CDR2 are LNHDA and SQIVND (reference sequence). The chain's CDR3 is CASSLAGSSYEQYF. In DNA, the CDR3 is TGTGCCAGTAGTTTAGCGGGAAGCTCCTACGAGCAGTACTTC. Filled out from reference TRBV19 and TRBJ2-7, the complete variable domain reads DGGITQSPKYLFRKEGQNVTLSCEQNLNHDAMYWYRQDPGQGLRLIYYSQIVNDFQKGDIAEGYSVSREKKESFPLTVTSAQKNPTAFYLCASSLAGSSYEQYFGPGTRLTVT.

V usage is TRBV5-1 and J usage is TRBJ2-7, with TRBD1 matching over 10 bases. CDR3 size: 14 residues. Trimming at V came to 4 bases and at J to 4 bases, leaving 5 bases not matched to a gene. Germline V gene data show CDR1 as SGHRS and CDR2 as YFSETQ. CDR3 sequence: CASSQTGGGYEQYF. CDR3 nucleotides: TGCGCCAGCAGCCAGACAGGGGGCGGTTACGAGCAGTACTTC.

The chain uses TRBV30 and TRBJ2-7, with TRBD1 identical over 7 bases. The germline V gene has CDR1 GTSNPN and CDR2 SVGIG (reference sequence). The V and J ends lost 1 base and 3 bases, in that order; junction bases with no gene match: 3. The CDR3 consists of 13 residues. The CDR3 spells CAWSADRDYEQYF. The DNA of the CDR3 is TGTGCCTGGAGTGCCGACAGGGACTACGAGCAGTACTTC.

This chain links TRBV5-1 with TRBJ2-5; 9 bases are a match to TRBD1. With V trimmed by 0 bases and J by 3 bases, 0 bases remained unmatched. This CDR3 is built from 14 residues. CDR1 SGHRS and CDR2 YFSETQ come from the germline V gene. The CDR3 loop reads CASSLGTGEETQYF. The DNA for the CDR3 is TGCGCCAGCAGCTTGGGGACAGGGGAAGAGACCCAGTACTTC.

The V gene is TRBV4-1, the J gene TRBJ2-7; TRBD2 agrees at 8 bases. CDR3 size: 17 residues. In germline, CDR1 is MGHRA, CDR2 YSYEKL. The J segment lost 3 bases and the V segment lost 4 bases, leaving 14 bases of the junction unmatched. CDR3 DNA: TGCGCCAGCAGCCCGATTGAGGGCATAGCGGGGTTCTACGAGCAGTACTTC. Translating it yields CASSPIEGIAGFYEQYF.

The V call is TRBV29-1, the J call TRBJ2-2; no reliable D call. Germline V lookup: CDR1 SQVTM, CDR2 ANQGSEA. The V end lost 6 bases, the J end lost 6 bases, and 8 bases lay between the germline ends. The CDR3 has 11 residues. The CDR3 coding sequence is TGCAGCGTGGGTGGGCCCGGGGAGCTGTTTTTT. Translating gives CSVGGPGELFF.

The chain combines TRBV30 with TRBJ2-7; 10 bases fit TRBD2. The ends lost 0 bases at V and 6 bases at J; junction bases unmatched: 8. The CDR3 is made up of 15 amino acids. From germline, CDR1 is GTSNPN and CDR2 SVGIG (reference sequence). CDR3 protein: CAWSVSFGLAAEQYF. Written as DNA, the CDR3 is TGTGCCTGGAGTGTTTCATTCGGACTAGCGGCCGAGCAGTACTTC.